The present TCR beta chain was sequenced within a study of regulatory T cells in long-lasting Graves disease. Library construction for TCR beta used iRepertoire HTBI primers and Arm-PCR of CDR3 regions. Each CDR3 protein gets one entry after TCRdb re-called the multiplex PCR reads with MiXCR. The table lists 580,000 or so distinct CDR3 sequences, roughly a sixth of them singletons. The V end was cut by 2 bases, the J end by 8 bases, with 9 bases between. Germline V gives CDR1 PRHDT, CDR2 FYEKMQ (reference sequence). The length of the CDR3 is 12 residues. This clonotype was observed many times. Specified time point: newly diagnosed GD, antithyroid drugs for less than 3 months. The TCR library was prepared using RNA isolated from PBMCs. This sample also belongs to another study, concerning T cells in Graves' hyperthyroidism and ophthalmopathy.

Material: peripheral blood mononuclear cells (PBMCs), obtained at new diagnosis, from a patient treated with antithyroid drugs. The source of this sequence is a man aged 18 to 29 with Graves disease. The chain has TRBV13 and TRBJ1-2; tentatively, D is TRBD1 (5 bases). The CDR3 is CASSLQGRGYTF. The CDR3 DNA reads TGTGCCAGCAGCTTACAGGGTCGAGGCTACACCTTC.